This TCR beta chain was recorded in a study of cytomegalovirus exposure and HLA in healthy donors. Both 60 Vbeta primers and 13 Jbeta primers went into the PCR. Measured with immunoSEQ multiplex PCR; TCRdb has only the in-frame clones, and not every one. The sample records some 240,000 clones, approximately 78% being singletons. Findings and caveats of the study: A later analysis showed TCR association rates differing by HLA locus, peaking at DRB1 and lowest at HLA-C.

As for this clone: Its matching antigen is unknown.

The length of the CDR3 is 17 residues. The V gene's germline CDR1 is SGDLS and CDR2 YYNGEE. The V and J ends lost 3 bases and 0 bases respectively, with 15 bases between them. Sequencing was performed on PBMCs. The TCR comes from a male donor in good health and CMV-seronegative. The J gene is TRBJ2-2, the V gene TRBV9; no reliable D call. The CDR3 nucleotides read TGTGCCAGCAGCGCCTTTGAATCGAGCTCGAACACCGGGGAGCTGTTTTTT. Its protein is CASSAFESSSNTGELFF. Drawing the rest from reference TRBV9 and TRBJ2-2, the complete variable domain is DSGVTQTPKHLITATGQRVTLRCSPRSGDLSVYWYQQSLDQGLQFLIQYYNGEERAKGNILERFSAQQFPDLHSELNLSSLELGDSALYFCASSAFESSSNTGELFFGEGSRLTVL.